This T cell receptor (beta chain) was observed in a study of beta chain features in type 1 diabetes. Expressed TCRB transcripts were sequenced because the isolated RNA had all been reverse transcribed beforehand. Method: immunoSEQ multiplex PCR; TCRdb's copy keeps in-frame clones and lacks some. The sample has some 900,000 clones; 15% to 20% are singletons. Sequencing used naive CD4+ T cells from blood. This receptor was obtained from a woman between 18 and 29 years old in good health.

This CDR3 reads CAISGRGGGNQPQHF. CDR3 nucleotides: TGTGCCATCAGTGGGAGGGGGGGAGGCAATCAGCCCCAGCATTTT. The V gene is TRBV10-3, the J gene TRBJ1-5; the D gene is possibly TRBD1 (6 bases). Per germline, CDR1 ENHRY and CDR2 SYGVKD. The CDR3 has 15 residues. V was trimmed by 4 bases and J by 2 bases, leaving 12 bases between them.